This TCR beta chain appears in the sequencing data of a study of T cell responses to AZD1222 COVID-19 vaccine. Whole-study findings and limits: After the peak T cell response, and only then, were repertoires sampled. A mostly white British donor set with more females was recruited, and clonal diversity was possibly underestimated.

Doses given second, at about 4 or about 12 weeks, were pooled. About this clone itself: Antigen specificity is unknown.

The repertoire was sequenced with immunoSEQ multiplex PCR; TCRdb's copy has only in-frame clones and lacks some. The data hold about 150,000 clones, with around nine tenths observed a single time. J gave up 2 bases and V 4 bases, and 5 bases lay outside the gene matches. Germline V gene lookup returns CDR1 SGHDT and CDR2 YYEEEE. There are 14 residues in the CDR3. This TCR was sampled from an adult who received the AZD1222 COVID-19 vaccine. Sequencing was performed on peripheral blood, taken 28 days after the second AZD1222 dose. The gene calls are TRBV5-6 and TRBJ1-2; 7 bases fit TRBD1. CDR3 residues: CASSQGQKNYGYTF. The CDR3 DNA reads as TGTGCCAGCAGCCAGGGACAGAAAAACTATGGCTACACCTTC.